The rows below give T cell receptor beta chains drawn from one sample of a study of neurological immune-mediated disorders. TCRdb recomputed calls from the 5' RACE reads with MiXCR, one row per CDR3 protein. This sample has approximately 86,000 distinct CDR3 sequences, with just over 2.5% found just once. Sequencing was carried out using PBMCs. These receptors originate from a woman aged 25 to 45 with multiple sclerosis. Each CDR3 is given with its conserved first and last residue. A D gene is named only where the DNA matches it firmly. The size field is filled for only some rows; it gives once, few, many or a size class.

D	J	size	V	CDR3	DNA
TRBD2	TRBJ2-5	many	TRBV7-3	CASQRRAGGQETQYF	TGTGCCAGCCAACGGAGGGCGGGAGGACAAGAGACCCAGTACTTC
TRBD2	TRBJ2-1	many	TRBV5-5	CASSLYLASGVSYNEQFF	TGTGCCAGCAGCTTGTACTTGGCTAGCGGGGTTTCCTACAATGAGCAGTTCTTC
-	TRBJ2-3	many	TRBV20-1	CSASHASGTDTQYF	TGCAGTGCTAGTCATGCTAGCGGCACAGATACGCAGTATTTT
-	TRBJ2-3	many	TRBV20-1	CSASPSGRTDTQYF	TGCAGTGCTAGTCCTTCCGGCCGCACAGATACGCAGTATTTT
TRBD2	TRBJ2-3	many	TRBV5-1	CASSKVAGRTDTQYF	TGCGCCAGCAGCAAGGTAGCGGGACGGACAGATACGCAGTATTTT
-	TRBJ2-3	many	TRBV7-2	CASSPRADTQYF	TGTGCCAGCAGCCCCCGTGCAGATACGCAGTATTTT
TRBD1	TRBJ1-1	many	TRBV20-1	CSAIPGTGGTEAFF	TGCAGTGCCATCCCCGGGACAGGAGGAACTGAAGCTTTCTTT
TRBD2	TRBJ2-5	many	TRBV4-3	CASSQDPTSGHGTQYF	TGCGCCAGCAGCCAAGATCCGACTAGCGGACATGGGACCCAGTACTTC
-	TRBJ1-2	many	TRBV7-2	CASSLQGHYGYTF	TGTGCCAGCAGCCTCCAGGGGCACTATGGCTACACCTTC
TRBD1	TRBJ1-1	many	TRBV6-2/TRBV6-3	CASSYSTGTGSMNTEAFF	TGTGCCAGCAGTTACTCGACCGGGACAGGGAGCATGAACACTGAAGCTTTCTTT
TRBD2	TRBJ2-5	many	TRBV5-1	CASRRLAGQPSGKTQYF	TGCGCCAGCAGACGACTAGCGGGTCAACCCAGTGGGAAGACCCAGTACTTC
TRBD2	TRBJ2-2	many	TRBV27	CASSLGTSGRAGGELFF	TGTGCCAGCAGTTTAGGGACTAGCGGGAGGGCCGGCGGGGAGCTGTTTTTT
TRBD2	TRBJ2-3	many	TRBV20-1	CSAKAGNGGDTQYF	TGCAGTGCAAAAGCGGGAAATGGCGGAGATACGCAGTATTTT
-	TRBJ1-3	many	TRBV20-1	CSAKPDSGNTIYF	TGCAGTGCTAAACCCGACTCTGGAAACACCATATATTTT
-	TRBJ2-3	many	TRBV12-3/TRBV12-4	CASRVRADTQYF	TGTGCCAGCAGGGTGCGGGCAGATACGCAGTATTTT
-	TRBJ2-1	many	TRBV28	CASSLWPTYNEQFF	TGTGCCAGCAGTCTCTGGCCTACCTACAATGAGCAGTTCTTC
-	TRBJ2-1	many	TRBV10-2	CASSDETRLGEQFF	TGCGCCAGCAGTGACGAGACTCGCCTCGGTGAGCAGTTCTTC
-	TRBJ2-2	many	TRBV4-3	CASSQVLETGELFF	TGCGCCAGCAGCCAAGTTCTCGAAACCGGGGAGCTGTTTTTT
TRBD1	TRBJ1-2	many	TRBV27	CASSLQGVDYGYTF	TGTGCCAGCAGTCTTCAGGGGGTAGACTATGGCTACACCTTC
TRBD2	TRBJ2-7	many	TRBV20-1	CSARLAGALYEQYF	TGCAGTGCTAGACTAGCGGGAGCCCTCTACGAGCAGTACTTC
TRBD1	TRBJ1-2	many	TRBV20-1	CSASRDSALNYGYTF	TGCAGTGCTAGTCGGGACAGCGCCCTGAACTATGGCTACACCTTC
-	TRBJ2-3	many	TRBV20-1	CSARDGIGTDTQYF	TGCAGTGCACGGGACGGAATTGGCACAGATACGCAGTATTTT
-	TRBJ2-7	-	TRBV7-8	CASSLGVIYVQYF	TGTGCCAGCAGCTTAGGTGTGATCTACGTGCAGTACTTC
-	TRBJ2-1	many	TRBV27	CASSPSASYNEQFF	TGTGCCAGCAGTCCTAGCGCCTCCTACAATGAGCAGTTCTTC
-	TRBJ2-4	many	TRBV4-3	CASSQEPNLMVAKNIQYF	TGCGCCAGCAGCCAAGAGCCCAACCTTATGGTAGCCAAAAACATTCAGTACTTC
-	TRBJ1-1	many	TRBV3-1	CASSPPDINTEAFF	TGTGCCAGCAGCCCGCCGGACATTAACACTGAAGCTTTCTTT
TRBD2	TRBJ2-5	many	TRBV7-8	CASSYNQGLAGETQYF	TGTGCCAGCAGCTACAACCAGGGACTAGCGGGGGAGACCCAGTACTTC
-	TRBJ2-7	many	TRBV29-1	CSVDGGEEYEQYF	TGCAGCGTTGATGGGGGAGAAGAGTACGAGCAGTACTTC
TRBD2	TRBJ2-2	many	TRBV7-2	CASSLVSGGLGGTGELFF	TGTGCCAGCAGCTTAGTGTCGGGAGGATTGGGTGGCACCGGGGAGCTGTTTTTT
TRBD2	TRBJ2-2	many	TRBV12-3/TRBV12-4	CASRLRDYLNTGELFF	TGTGCCAGCAGACTCCGGGACTACCTAAACACCGGGGAGCTGTTTTTT
-	TRBJ1-4	many	TRBV20-1	CSARDLIEKLFF	TGCAGTGCTAGAGATCTTATAGAAAAACTGTTTTTT
-	TRBJ2-3	many	TRBV28	CASSGPRVSSTDTQYF	TGTGCCAGCAGTGGCCCTAGGGTCTCTAGCACAGATACGCAGTATTTT
TRBD2	TRBJ2-5	many	TRBV6-6	CASSYGGLGRRVTQYF	TGTGCCAGCAGTTATGGGGGACTAGGGCGAAGGGTGACCCAGTACTTC
-	TRBJ2-1	many	TRBV7-2	CASSLELVSQNEQFF	TGTGCCAGCAGCTTAGAACTAGTGAGTCAAAATGAGCAGTTCTTC
TRBD2	TRBJ2-2	many	TRBV7-2	CASSLVSGRTGELFF	TGTGCCAGCAGCTTAGTGAGCGGGAGGACCGGGGAGCTGTTTTTT
-	TRBJ2-1	many	TRBV5-1	CASSSGLAGLNEQFF	TGCGCCAGCAGCTCGGGACTCGCGGGCCTCAATGAGCAGTTCTTC
TRBD1	TRBJ1-5	many	TRBV19	CASTPWTGSNQPQHF	TGTGCCAGTACTCCGTGGACAGGTAGCAATCAGCCCCAGCATTTT
TRBD1	TRBJ1-1	many	TRBV29-1	CSVREGGRGHSTEAFF	TGCAGCGTCCGCGAAGGAGGGAGGGGGCATAGCACTGAAGCTTTCTTT
-	TRBJ2-1	many	TRBV5-1	CASSSRGTPEYNEQFF	TGCGCCAGCAGCTCAAGAGGGACGCCAGAGTACAATGAGCAGTTCTTC
-	TRBJ2-2	many	TRBV7-9	CASSLGGAFHTGELFF	TGTGCCAGCAGCTTAGGGGGCGCTTTCCACACCGGGGAGCTGTTTTTT
TRBD2	TRBJ2-7	many	TRBV9	CASSAGLAGSRVEQYF	TGTGCCAGCAGCGCGGGACTAGCGGGTTCCAGGGTCGAGCAGTACTTC
TRBD2	TRBJ2-2	many	TRBV5-1	CASSLEGSSGNTGELFF	TGCGCCAGCAGCTTGGAGGGGTCTAGCGGGAACACCGGGGAGCTGTTTTTT
-	TRBJ2-3	many	TRBV27	CASGGDSSDTQYF	TGTGCCAGCGGAGGGGACTCGTCAGATACGCAGTATTTT
TRBD1	TRBJ1-1	many	TRBV5-1	CASSFGTGLMNTEAFF	TGCGCCAGCAGCTTTGGGACAGGGCTCATGAACACTGAAGCTTTCTTT
TRBD2	TRBJ2-5	many	TRBV7-2	CASSFGREGSQETQYF	TGTGCCAGCAGCTTTGGGCGGGAGGGGTCCCAAGAGACCCAGTACTTC
-	TRBJ2-2	many	TRBV20-1	CSAGRGLGNTGELFF	TGCAGTGCTGGACGAGGGTTAGGGAACACCGGGGAGCTGTTTTTT
-	TRBJ1-2	few	TRBV27	CASSFADRYGYTF	TGTGCCAGCAGTTTCGCGGATCGCTATGGCTACACCTTC
TRBD1	TRBJ2-7	many	TRBV5-1	CASSLWRQGTYEQYF	TGCGCCAGCAGCTTGTGGCGACAGGGGACGTACGAGCAGTACTTC